A single sample gave rise to the 28 T cell receptor beta chains below, sequenced in a study of blood T cell repertoires in COVID-19. The data were produced by immunoSEQ multiplex PCR, yet TCRdb's version contains in-frame clones alone and is incomplete. This table holds about 130,000 clones, about four fifths found once. Sequenced material: peripheral blood. These receptors were taken from an elderly woman with acute or convalescent COVID-19.

On this clone: This sample includes further DNA sequences coding for the same CDR3. This sequence joins TRBV18 and TRBJ1-2; unclear D gene. This CDR3 contains 12 residues. Germline V gives CDR1 KGHSH, CDR2 LQKENI. V lost 2 bases, J lost 3 bases, and 4 bases lay in between. Here the CDR3 reads CASSPGYYGYTF. DNA of the CDR3: TGTGCCAGCTCACCAGGCTACTATGGCTACACCTTC.

The J gene is TRBJ1-6, the V gene TRBV7-2; D not resolved. Germline lookup yields CDR1 SGHTA and CDR2 FQGNSA. CDR3 length: 15 residues. Trimming took 5 bases from V and 4 from J, leaving 12 bases between them. The CDR3 loop is CASSPVGDYNSPLHF. CDR3 nucleotide sequence: TGTGCCAGCAGCCCCGTCGGGGATTATAATTCACCCCTCCACTTT.

V usage is TRBV18 and J usage is TRBJ1-2; D possibly corresponds to TRBD1 (5 bases). CDR1 is KGHSH and CDR2 is LQKENI in the germline V gene. V lost 3 bases to trimming and J lost 7 bases, with 6 bases between them. The CDR3 is 11 amino acids. The CDR3 sequence: CASSPGGGYTF. DNA of the CDR3: TGTGCCAGCTCACCCGGGGGTGGCTACACCTTC.

The chain couples TRBV4-1 to TRBJ1-5; 9 bases align to TRBD1. Per the germline V gene, CDR1 is MGHRA and CDR2 is YSYEKL. Unmatched junction bases numbered 4, after V lost 5 bases and J lost 5 bases. The CDR3 is 14 residues long. The CDR3 DNA follows: TGCGCCAGCAGCACGACAGGGGGGCATCAGCCCCAGCATTTT. Encoded protein: CASSTTGGHQPQHF.

The rearrangement joins TRBV5-4 to TRBJ1-6, with D possibly matching TRBD1 (5 bases). CDR3 length: 16 amino acids. The V gene's germline CDR1 is SGHNT and CDR2 YYREEE (reference sequence). Deletions cut 4 bases from V and 0 bases from J, with 11 bases between. CDR3 in DNA: TGTGCCAGCAGCCTTCAGGGACTCTCCTATAATTCACCCCTCCACTTT. Encoded protein: CASSLQGLSYNSPLHF. Variable domain in full (rest from reference TRBV5-4 and TRBJ1-6): ETGVTQSPTHLIKTRGQQVTLRCSSQSGHNTVSWYQQALGQGPQFIFQYYREEENGRGNFPPRFSGLQFPNYSSELNVNALELDDSALYLCASSLQGLSYNSPLHFGNGTRLTVT.

V gene TRBV6-5 combines with J gene TRBJ1-2, with unresolved D. Germline values: CDR1 MNHEY, CDR2 SVGAGI. Deletions cut 4 bases from V and 2 bases from J, with 8 bases between. CDR3 length equals 13 residues. The CDR3 is CASSFTRNYGYTF. The CDR3 bases are TGTGCCAGCAGTTTTACGAGGAACTATGGCTACACCTTC.

The rearrangement joins TRBV18 to TRBJ1-3, with D tentatively TRBD1 (6 bases). Germline CDR1 KGHSH, CDR2 LQKENI. This CDR3 spans 16 amino acids. Trimming removed 3 bases at V and 0 bases at J, with 12 bases between. The CDR3 loop is CASSPKGESSGNTIYF. The CDR3 DNA sequence: TGTGCCAGCTCACCCAAGGGGGAAAGCTCTGGAAACACCATATATTTT.

The chain recombines TRBV5-5 with TRBJ2-3, with D possibly being TRBD1 (7 bases). From germline, CDR1 is SGHKS and CDR2 YYEKEE (reference sequence). This CDR3 is built from 16 residues. Trimming took 2 bases from V and 6 from J, leaving 19 bases between them. For the CDR3, the DNA is TGTGCCAGCAGCTTCGAGTTATCAGGGGGGCGGGATACGCAGTATTTT. It yields the protein CASSFELSGGRDTQYF.

The gene calls are TRBV5-1 and TRBJ1-4; D is perhaps TRBD1 (5 bases). This CDR3 comprises 15 residues. V was trimmed by 0 bases and J by 1 base, leaving 7 bases between them. Looked up from germline, CDR1 is SGHRS and CDR2 is YFSETQ. The CDR3 region has the DNA TGCGCCAGCAGCTTGGCCGGGGGAACTAATGAAAAACTGTTTTTT. It codes for CASSLAGGTNEKLFF.

A single count supports this clone. The chain links TRBV12-5 to TRBJ1-5; the D gene is possibly TRBD1 (5 bases). The V end was cut by 2 bases, the J end by 6 bases, with 17 bases between. This CDR3 comprises 16 residues. Germline V lookup: CDR1 LGHNT, CDR2 FRNRAP. The CDR3 nucleotides are TGTGCTAGTGGTTTGACGGGGGGATCGGGCGGTCAGCCCCAGCATTTT. It encodes CASGLTGGSGGQPQHF.

The gene calls are TRBV18 and TRBJ2-7; 8 nucleotides line up with TRBD2. J was trimmed by 5 bases and V by 3 bases; bases with no gene match: 15. This CDR3 comprises 17 residues. Germline V CDR1 and CDR2: KGHSH, LQKENI. The CDR3, as DNA: TGTGCCAGCTCACCTTGGACAAATAGCGGGGAACTCCACGAGCAGTACTTC. It codes for CASSPWTNSGELHEQYF.

This clone was detected only a few times. The chain is built from TRBV12-5 and TRBJ1-2, with 12 bases matching TRBD1. This CDR3 is built from 17 residues. V trimming: 3 bases; J trimming: 6 bases; junction bases outside the gene matches: 11. The germline V gene has CDR1 LGHNT and CDR2 FRNRAP. In nucleotides, the CDR3 is TGTGCTAGTGGTTTCACGACGGGACAGGGGGCTGAGAATGGCTACACCTTC. Its translation is CASGFTTGQGAENGYTF.

The rearrangement uses TRBV5-1 and TRBJ1-1; no firm D call. Per the germline V gene, CDR1 is SGHRS and CDR2 is YFSETQ. Deletions cut 1 base from V and 4 bases from J, with 11 bases between. The CDR3 is 14 residues long. In DNA form, the CDR3 reads TGCGCCAGCAGCTTGATCGCGTCTGTCACTGAAGCTTTCTTT. Translation: CASSLIASVTEAFF.

The chain couples TRBV7-2 to TRBJ2-1; D gene uncertain. CDR3 size: 15 residues. Germline-derived CDR1 and CDR2 are SGHTA and FQGNSA. Trimming removed 2 bases from V and 0 bases from J, with 8 bases in between. The CDR3 protein is CASSLTFVSYNEQFF. Written as DNA, the CDR3 is TGTGCCAGCAGCTTAACATTTGTCTCCTACAATGAGCAGTTCTTC.

The chain uses TRBV19 and TRBJ2-2, with D hard to call. The V and J ends lost 5 bases and 3 bases respectively, with 16 bases between them. Germline V gives CDR1 LNHDA, CDR2 SQIVND (reference sequence). The CDR3 spans 16 residues. Written as DNA, the CDR3 is TGTGCCAGTAGTCCGCCGCTGGGCACTGACACCGGGGAGCTGTTTTTT. Protein: CASSPPLGTDTGELFF.

The chain carries TRBV11-2 and TRBJ1-5; no clear D gene. V gave up 3 bases and J gave up 7 bases, with 10 bases separating them. The CDR3 contains 13 residues. Germline-derived CDR1 and CDR2 are SGHAT and FQNNGV. The DNA of the CDR3 is TGTGCCAGCAGCTTTAGCAGAAAGCAGCCCCAGCATTTT. It encodes CASSFSRKQPQHF.

The V call is TRBV19, the J call TRBJ1-1; 7 bases are a match to TRBD1. The CDR3 loop spans 15 amino acids. Germline lookup yields CDR1 LNHDA and CDR2 SQIVND (reference sequence). Germline trimming cut 5 bases from V and 6 bases from J; bases unmatched to any gene: 12. CDR3 sequence: CASSSGQWFGSEAFF. The CDR3, as DNA: TGTGCCAGTAGTTCGGGACAGTGGTTTGGATCTGAAGCTTTCTTT.

The genes are TRBV6-5 and TRBJ1-5; maybe TRBD1 (6 bases). The CDR3 contains 15 residues. CDR1 and CDR2 from the germline V gene are MNHEY and SVGAGI. The ends were cut back, 4 bases at V and 0 bases at J, with 10 bases in the middle. Written as DNA, the CDR3 is TGTGCCAGCAGTTCAGACAGGTATAGCAATCAGCCCCAGCATTTT. It codes for CASSSDRYSNQPQHF.

J is TRBJ2-2 and V is TRBV7-3, with 13 bases matching TRBD2. The V gene's germline CDR1 is SGHTA and CDR2 FQGTGA. The CDR3 length is 16 residues. With 5 bases clipped from V and 1 base from J, the junction kept 1 base outside the gene matches. CDR3 DNA: TGTGCCAGCAGCAGGACTAGCGGGGGGAACACCGGGGAGCTGTTTTTT. Translation gives CASSRTSGGNTGELFF.

This clone appeared once. It is unclear where the CDR3 begins or ends on the DNA, so no DNA is shown, and the CDR3 is as TCRdb lists it. This chain links TRBV2 with TRBJ1-6; the D call in the table, TRBD1, was not verified against the DNA. The CDR3 is 13 amino acids in total, end residues counted. CDR1 and CDR2 from the germline V gene are SNHLY and FYNNEI. CDR3 residues: CASSILDSSPLHF.

In this sample, this clone turned up a few times. This sequence joins TRBV24-1 and TRBJ2-3; 7 nucleotides match TRBD2. Germline loops: CDR1 KGHDR, CDR2 SFDVKD. The V and J ends lost 7 bases and 5 bases, in that order; junction bases with no gene match: 5. This CDR3 spans 13 amino acids. The CDR3 sequence: CATSGGFLDTQYF. CDR3 nucleotide sequence: TGTGCCACCAGCGGGGGGTTTTTAGATACGCAGTATTTT.

V and J are TRBV7-9 and TRBJ2-1, with 9 bases that match TRBD2. Germline CDR1 is SEHNR and CDR2 is FQNEAQ (reference sequence). This CDR3 has 15 amino acids. V dropped 5 bases and J dropped 5; count of bases not matched to a gene: 7. The CDR3 DNA sequence: TGTGCCAGCAGCCCCATTGCGGGGGGGAACAATGAGCAGTTCTTC. Protein: CASSPIAGGNNEQFF. The full variable domain, with the rest looked up from reference TRBV7-9 and TRBJ2-1, is DTGVSQNPRHKITKRGQNVTFRCDPISEHNRLYWYRQTLGQGPEFLTYFQNEAQLEKSRLLSDRFSAERPKGSFSTLEIQRTEQGDSAMYLCASSPIAGGNNEQFFGPGTRLTVL.

The genes are TRBV18 and TRBJ1-1, with D possibly being TRBD1 (6 bases). This CDR3 spans 14 amino acids. Germline V gene sequence: CDR1 KGHSH, CDR2 LQKENI. V lost 7 bases and J lost 3, with 15 bases in between. CDR3 region: CASLRGTRDTEAFF. The CDR3 DNA reads TGTGCCAGCTTAAGGGGGACGCGGGACACTGAAGCTTTCTTT.

This clone has just one count. The rearrangement links TRBV27 to TRBJ1-5, with D possibly TRBD1 on 6 matching bases. Germline V CDR1 and CDR2: MNHEY, SMNVEV (reference sequence). This CDR3 spans 16 amino acids. V was cut by 8 bases and J by 0 bases, with 17 bases left in between. The CDR3 DNA reads as TGTGCCAGCCGGCTAAAATACAGGGATAGCAATCAGCCCCAGCATTTT. As protein: CASRLKYRDSNQPQHF.

The chain combines TRBV5-1 with TRBJ2-1, with D uncertain. V shed 0 bases and J shed 5 bases, with 9 bases lying between them. CDR1 is SGHRS, CDR2 YFSETQ, per germline. This CDR3 comprises 14 residues. The CDR3 sequence: CASSLGPRDNEQFF. CDR3 bases: TGCGCCAGCAGCTTGGGCCCCCGCGACAATGAGCAGTTCTTC.

Concerning this clone: The identical CDR3 is also encoded by other nucleotide sequences in the sample. The chain has TRBV7-8 and TRBJ1-1, with 7 bases matching TRBD1. Germline CDR1 SGHVS, CDR2 FQNEAQ. The CDR3 consists of 14 residues. The junction had 8 bases not matched to a gene; V was cut back by 5 bases and J by 5 bases. The CDR3 here is CASSPTGRGTEAFF. Written as DNA, the CDR3 is TGTGCCAGCAGCCCGACAGGGCGAGGAACTGAAGCTTTCTTT.

The chain is built from TRBV6-5 and TRBJ1-1; D gene ambiguous. The germline CDR1 and CDR2 sequences are MNHEY and SVGAGI. This CDR3 contains 14 residues. The V gene lost 0 bases and the J gene lost 4 bases, with 9 bases spanning the gap. DNA of the CDR3: TGTGCCAGCAGTTACTCTGAGGAGAGCACTGAAGCTTTCTTT. Translating it yields CASSYSEESTEAFF.

The gene calls are TRBV2 and TRBJ1-1; TRBD1 matches 9 bases. The J segment lost 0 bases and the V segment lost 5 bases, leaving 7 bases of the junction unmatched. Germline CDR1 and CDR2: SNHLY and FYNNEI. The CDR3 loop spans 16 amino acids. The DNA of the CDR3 is TGTGCCAGCAGTACGGACAGGGGAGGAATGAACACTGAAGCTTTCTTT. It specifies CASSTDRGGMNTEAFF.